Listed here are 9 T cell receptor beta chains from one sample, sequenced in a study of T cells after yellow fever vaccination. TCRdb processed the 5' RACE reads anew with MiXCR; each CDR3 protein has one entry. The sample consists of around 150,000 distinct CDR3 sequences, around 7% of them appearing once. This specimen was CD4+ T cells sorted from PBMCs, taken less than 6 days after the first yellow fever vaccination. All receptors come from a man aged 18 to 29 who received the YFV17D yellow fever vaccine.

This clonotype was counted at least ten times. The chain is built from TRBV21-1 and TRBJ2-7; whether TRBD1, the table's D call, matches the DNA was not checked. TRBV21-1 is designated a pseudogene. The CDR3 spans 15 residues. CDR3 protein: CASSRTGLTDYEQYV. The CDR3 nucleotides are TGTGCCAGCAGCCGGACAGGGTTAACGGACTACGAGCAGTACGTC.

This clonotype has ten or more counts. This CDR3 reads CASTQNTEAFF. DNA of the CDR3: TGTGCCAGCACCCAGAACACTGAAGCTTTCTTT. The chain recombines TRBV6-2 or TRBV6-3 with TRBJ1-1; D remains ambiguous. V was trimmed by 7 bases and J by 1 base, leaving 4 bases between them. In germline, CDR1 is MNHEY, CDR2 SVGEGT. The CDR3 has 11 residues.

The table lists this clonotype with many counts. V and J are TRBV5-1 and TRBJ2-3; 14 bases match TRBD2. Germline CDR1 SGHRS, CDR2 YFSETQ. The CDR3 is 17 residues long. V was pared by 1 base and J by 4 bases, with 5 bases of the junction left unmatched. Here the CDR3 DNA reads TGCGCCAGCAGCTTGTGGGGACTAGCGGGGGACGCAGATACGCAGTATTTT. Translation gives CASSLWGLAGDADTQYF.

The chain recombines TRBV5-5 with TRBJ2-5; D possibly uses TRBD1 or TRBD2 (5 bases each). The CDR3 sequence is 16 residues long. Trimming stripped 2 bases from V and 4 bases from J, with 18 bases between. Germline V gene data show CDR1 as SGHKS and CDR2 as YYEKEE (reference sequence). The CDR3 region has the DNA TGTGCCAGCAGCTTACGCCGGGACGCACCTCTAGAGACCCAGTACTTC. Translated, it gives CASSLRRDAPLETQYF.

On this clonotype: A much larger clonotype is one base distant, so this may be a read error. The CDR3: CSVAGDSYNEKFF. The CDR3, as DNA: TGCAGCGTAGCGGGAGACTCCTACAATGAGAAGTTCTTC. The chain links TRBV29-1 to TRBJ2-1, with 8 bases aligning to TRBD2. Germline CDR1 reads SQVTM; CDR2 reads ANQGSEA. This CDR3 is 13 amino acids long.

This clonotype was observed a few times. This rearrangement joins TRBV6-1 to TRBJ2-2; 7 nucleotides line up with TRBD1. Germline CDR1 is MNHNS and CDR2 is SASEGT. CDR3 size: 15 residues. Trimming cost V 5 bases and J 4 bases; bases outside gene matches: 7. The CDR3 is CASSPLQGTTGELFF. The CDR3 DNA sequence: TGTGCCAGCAGTCCATTACAGGGGACCACCGGGGAGCTGTTTTTT.

This clonotype has at least ten counts. This chain connects TRBV5-1 to TRBJ2-1; TRBD2 agrees at 7 bases. V dropped 3 bases and J dropped 3; count of bases not matched to a gene: 3. This CDR3 has 14 residues. CDR1 and CDR2 from the germline V gene are SGHRS and YFSETQ. The CDR3 bases are TGCGCCAGCAGCTCGGGGGGTTTCTACAATGAGCAGTTCTTC. It is translated as CASSSGGFYNEQFF.

This clonotype has more than one count but fewer than ten. The genes are TRBV6-1 and TRBJ1-6, with D perhaps matching TRBD1 (5 bases). The length of the CDR3 is 13 residues. Germline loops: CDR1 MNHNS, CDR2 SASEGT. Trimming removed 5 bases from V and 10 bases from J, with 12 bases in between. As DNA, the CDR3 is TGTGCCAGCAGTACAGGAGGCGGATCACCCCTCCACTTT. As protein: CASSTGGGSPLHF.

There are many counts of this clonotype. This sequence joins TRBV7-2 and TRBJ2-5; the D gene could be TRBD1 or TRBD2 (5 bases each). Germline loops: CDR1 SGHTA, CDR2 FQGNSA. This CDR3 region has 14 residues. V was clipped by 5 bases and J by 4 bases, with 14 bases between them. For the CDR3, the DNA is TGTGCCAGCAGCAAAGCCAGGGCGGGAGAGACCCAGTACTTC. Amino acids: CASSKARAGETQYF.